This record looks at one T cell receptor (beta chain) sequence and its context. The clone's antigen remains unknown. Per-base quality was not reported, and no clone a single base away is much larger than it. The Miltenyi Naive CD4+ T Cell Isolation kit was used to purify naive CD4+ T cells, and CD25 microbeads were used to remove Tregs. Tregs, naive and memory CD4+ T cells from tumor, blood and ipsilateral draining lymph nodes of a few breast cancer patients underwent full-length TCR alpha and beta sequencing. Tumor tissue, along with lymph nodes from ipsilateral axillary dissection, was perfused with PBS, minced, and then digested using collagenase I and hyaluronidase. A purity exceeding 90% was confirmed by FACS for the sorted cell populations. The data belong to a study (dated by TCRdb to 2014 to 2015). Concerning the study at large: The study set out to test whether tumor-infiltrating Tregs in breast cancer get recruited from blood Tregs or are instead converted in situ from other CD4+ T cell subsets.

Its CDR3 holds 15 amino acids, cysteine through phenylalanine. Of the read, only the CDR3 DNA is kept; its 45 bases are in frame from base 1. As encoded in the germline V gene, CDR1 is KGHDR while CDR2 is SFDVKD. V is shortened by 4 bases, J by 0 bases, and the region joining them spans 11 bases. Amplification of full-length TCR variable regions was done by 5' RACE PCR using constant-region reverse primers, and this step was followed by semi-nested PCR with Nested Universal Primer A. The ReliaPrep RNA Cell Miniprep System was used to extract total RNA, which was then reverse transcribed into 5'RACE-ready cDNA with the SMARTer RACE 5'/3' Kit. An Illumina MiSeq was used to sequence the full-length TCR alpha and beta libraries, which had been barcoded with multiplex adaptors. The original methods were these. For each of nine subset-tissue groups, sequencing data from the five patients were combined, and the groups were compared by unsupervised clustering of TCR gene usage. The Morisita-Horn index was used to calculate repertoire similarity, with shared sequences weighted according to their contribution to each repertoire. The public reads were quality trimmed at Q25 with fastp and then assembled into clones with MiXCR by TCRdb, keeping productive beta chains. One record per CDR3 amino acid sequence lists the most common genes and DNA. These V and J calls are TCRdb output, not the study's own analysis. A total of nearly 55,000 distinct CDR3 sequences appear in this sample, almost 25% of them only once. The top ten clones comprise more than 3% of the sample.

The full study reports these points: In terms of TCR gene usage, tumor memory CD4+ T cells clustered together with blood and lymph node memory CD4+ cells, as well as with lymph node naive CD4+ cells. The greatest overlap of tumor-infiltrating Treg TCR alpha and beta sequences was with tumor naive CD4+ T cells, followed next by blood naive CD4+ T cells. Validation in the larger cohort was restricted to a single TCR beta V-J rearrangement rather than whole repertoires.

The TCR comes from a female donor with breast cancer. The sample consisted of tumor-infiltrating naive CD4+ T cells sorted from the breast tumor. This sample's cell subset or site label indicates: naive CD4+ T cells, CD4+CD45RA+CD25-. The rearranged segments are TRBV24-1 and TRBJ2-5; a weak D assignment points to TRBD1 (5 bases agree). The bases are TGTGCCACCAGTGACACAAAGGGGTACCAAGAGACCCAGTACTTC. Translation gives CATSDTKGYQETQYF.